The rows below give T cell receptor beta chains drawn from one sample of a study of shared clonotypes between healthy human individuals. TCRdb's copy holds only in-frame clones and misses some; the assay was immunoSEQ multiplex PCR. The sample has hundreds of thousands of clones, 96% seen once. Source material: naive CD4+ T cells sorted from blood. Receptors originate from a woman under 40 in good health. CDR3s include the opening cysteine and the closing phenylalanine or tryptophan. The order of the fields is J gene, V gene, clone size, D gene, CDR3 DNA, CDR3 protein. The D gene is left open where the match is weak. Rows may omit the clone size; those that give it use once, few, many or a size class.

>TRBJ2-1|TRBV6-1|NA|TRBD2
TGTGCCAGCAGCCTCCTAGCGGGGGCTTACAATGAGCAGTTCTTC
CASSLLAGAYNEQFF
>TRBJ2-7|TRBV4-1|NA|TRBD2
TGCGCCAGCAGCCAAGCCCCTAGCGGGAGTATCTACGAGCAGTACTTC
CASSQAPSGSIYEQYF
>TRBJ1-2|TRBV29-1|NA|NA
TGCAGCGTCCCTGACAGCCCCTCCAACTATGGCTACACCTTC
CSVPDSPSNYGYTF
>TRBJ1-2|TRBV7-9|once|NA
TGTGCCAGCAGCGTAGAGGGGGTCAACGGCTACACCTTC
CASSVEGVNGYTF
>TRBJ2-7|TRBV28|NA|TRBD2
TGTGCCAGCGTGGGCGGGAGCTACGAGCAGTACTTC
CASVGGSYEQYF
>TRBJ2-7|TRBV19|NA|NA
TGTGCCAGTAGTACAGAGAGAGCCTACGAGCAGTACTTC
CASSTERAYEQYF
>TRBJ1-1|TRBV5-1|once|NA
TGCGCCAGCAGCATGACAGCGAACACTGAAGCTTTCTTT
CASSMTANTEAFF
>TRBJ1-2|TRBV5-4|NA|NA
TGTGCCAGCAGACGACAGGACCTACTTAACTATGGCTACACCTTC
CASRRQDLLNYGYTF
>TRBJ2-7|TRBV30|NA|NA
TGTGCCTGGGGACGGGACGGGGGCCCCTACGAGCAGTACTTC
CAWGRDGGPYEQYF
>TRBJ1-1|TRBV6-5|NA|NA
TGTGCCAGCAGTGAAATATTAGTGAACACTGAAGCTTTCTTT
CASSEILVNTEAFF
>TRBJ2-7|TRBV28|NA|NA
TGTGCCAGCACCCAGATGGGCCTCTACGAGCAGTACTTC
CASTQMGLYEQYF
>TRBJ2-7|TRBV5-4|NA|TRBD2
TGTGCCAGCAGCTTGGGGACTAGCGGATACGAGCAGTACTTC
CASSLGTSGYEQYF
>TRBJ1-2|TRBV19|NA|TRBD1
TGTGCCAGTAGTTCCCAGGGGGCGAACTATGGCTACACCTTC
CASSSQGANYGYTF
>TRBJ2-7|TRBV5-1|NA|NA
TGCGCCAGCAGCTTGGGGTCTGCCGGATTGGGAGAGCAGTACTTC
CASSLGSAGLGEQYF
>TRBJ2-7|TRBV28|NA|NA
TGTGCCAGCAGTCTTGACAGCGCTTACGCCTGCGAGCAGTACTTC
CASSLDSAYACEQYF
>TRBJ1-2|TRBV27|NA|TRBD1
TGTGCCAGCAGTCCCTGGACAGGCGACTATGGCTACACCTTC
CASSPWTGDYGYTF
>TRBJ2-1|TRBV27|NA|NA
TGTGCCAGCTTACGATCCCGGGCGGGACCGGGGTACAATGAGCAGTTCTTC
CASLRSRAGPGYNEQFF
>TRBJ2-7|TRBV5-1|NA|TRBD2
TGCGCCAGCAGCCGCCTAGCGGGAGACAACGAGCAGTACTTC
CASSRLAGDNEQYF
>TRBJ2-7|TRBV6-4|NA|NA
TGTGCCAGCAGCCGCTACGAGCAGTACTTC
CASSRYEQYF
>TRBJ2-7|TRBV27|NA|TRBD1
TGTGCCAGCAGTTTATCTCCGGGACAGGCCACCTACGAGCAGTACTTC
CASSLSPGQATYEQYF
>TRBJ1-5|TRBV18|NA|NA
TGTGCCAGCTCACCATCTGAGGACGAGTCCCAGCATTTT
CASSPSEDESQHF
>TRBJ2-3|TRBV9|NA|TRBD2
TGTGCCAGCAGCGCCCTCGGAGCGGGAGTTGGCACAGATACGCAGTATTTT
CASSALGAGVGTDTQYF
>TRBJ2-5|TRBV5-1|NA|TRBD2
TGCGCCAGCAGCTGGGCTGGGGGGGAAGAGACCCAGTACTTC
CASSWAGGEETQYF
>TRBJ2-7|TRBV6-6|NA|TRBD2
TGTGCCAGCAGCGATACTAGCGGGACAAGCTCCTACGAGCAGTACTTC
CASSDTSGTSSYEQYF
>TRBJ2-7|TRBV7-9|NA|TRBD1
TGTGCCAGCAGCTTTGGAGACAGGGACCACGAGCAGTACTTC
CASSFGDRDHEQYF
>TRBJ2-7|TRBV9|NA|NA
TGTGCCAGCAGCGTAGGGAACACGGACTACGAGCAGTACTTC
CASSVGNTDYEQYF
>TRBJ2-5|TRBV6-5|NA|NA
TGTGCCAGCAGTTACTCAGAGACCCAGTACTTC
CASSYSETQYF
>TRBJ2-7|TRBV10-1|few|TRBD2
TGCGCCAGCAGCGAGCGGGAGGGCCGGTACGAGCAGTACTTC
CASSEREGRYEQYF
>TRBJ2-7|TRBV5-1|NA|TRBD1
TGCGCCAGCAGCTTGGGAGGGGACAGGGTGGTCTACGAGCAGTACTTC
CASSLGGDRVVYEQYF
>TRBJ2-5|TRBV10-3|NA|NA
TGTGCCATCAGTGATGGGGCGGGTGAGACCCAGTACTTC
CAISDGAGETQYF
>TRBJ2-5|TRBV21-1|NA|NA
TGTGCCAGCAGCAAAGCCGGCACAGAACAAGAGACCCAGTACTTC
CASSKAGTEQETQYF
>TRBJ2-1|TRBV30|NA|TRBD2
TGTGCCTGGACCCCAGCGGGAGGGCCGTTGCAGTTCTTC
CAWTPAGGPLQFF
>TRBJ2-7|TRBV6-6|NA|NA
TGTGCCAGCAGTTACTTAGACGACTACGAGCAGTACTTC
CASSYLDDYEQYF
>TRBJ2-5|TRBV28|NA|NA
TGTGCCAGCAGTTTATCGGTGGAGACCCAGTACTTC
CASSLSVETQYF